This T cell receptor (beta chain) was recorded in a study of blood T cell repertoires in COVID-19. The CDR3 contains 14 residues. Germline-derived CDR1 and CDR2 are SGHTA and FQGNSA. The ends were cut back, 1 base at V and 2 bases at J, with 8 bases in the middle. Study processing details: Counts of nucleated cells, estimated from reference gene primer amplification, were obtained. Measured with immunoSEQ multiplex PCR; TCRdb has only the in-frame clones, and not every one. V and J calls plus clone size are reproduced from that table; the DNA served to infer D and trimming. Here the sample spans approximately 60,000 clones, about 93% being singletons.

This chain uses TRBV7-2 with TRBJ1-1; D not certain. Specimen: peripheral blood. The sequence derives from an older man with active COVID-19. CDR3 nucleotide sequence: TGTGCCAGCAGCTTAGACAGATCAAACACTGAAGCTTTCTTT. It translates to CASSLDRSNTEAFF.